This T cell receptor beta chain was sequenced in a study of T-cell reconstitution after alpha-beta-depleted transplantation in children. Study results and limitations: T-cell numbers and diversity, one year after transplant, stemmed largely from T cells that were newly produced. Alpha-beta T cells present about two months after transplant were reported to originate from several hundred expanded graft clones.

Construction of the TCRbeta library involved unique molecular identifiers. TCRdb used MiXCR to reprocess the PCR reads, holding one entry per CDR3 protein. The table lists about 870,000 distinct CDR3 sequences, roughly 15% of them singletons, with under 6% in the top ten. The CDR3 extends over 19 amino acids. Germline CDR1 SGHDT, CDR2 YYEEEE. Trimming took 5 bases from V and 0 from J; bases not matched to a gene: 10. In the case of this clonotype: Its antigen is currently unknown.

V and J are TRBV5-6 and TRBJ2-1, with TRBD2 matching over 14 bases. This material consisted of PBMCs, mostly from graft donor cells, taken 360 days after TCRalphabeta/CD19-depleted stem cell transplant. This clonotype was sampled from a male patient younger than 18 who had a stem cell transplant for acute lymphoblastic leukemia, so the T cells may come from the graft donor. The CDR3 loop is CASRPGLAGADRSYNEQFF. The CDR3 DNA reads as TGTGCCAGCAGACCGGGACTAGCGGGAGCCGACCGCTCCTACAATGAGCAGTTCTTC. The full variable domain, in which reference TRBV5-6 and TRBJ2-1 provide the parts outside the CDR3, is DAGVTQSPTHLIKTRGQQVTLRCSPKSGHDTVSWYQQALGQGPQFIFQYYEEEERQRGNFPDRFSGHQFPNYSSELNVNALLLGDSALYLCASRPGLAGADRSYNEQFFGPGTRLTVL.